These 24 T cell receptor beta chains were sequenced from one sample in a study of Ad26.COV2.S vaccination and SARS-CoV-2 variants. Documented treatment: 15 to 20 received Ad26.COV2.S at low or high dose, single or two shots; about 5 received placebo; per-sample allocation not given. Specimens were obtained on day 63 following the first vaccine or placebo injection. Only in-frame clones appear in the TCRdb table, and some are missing; sequencing was by immunoSEQ multiplex PCR. This table holds a few hundred thousand clones, 92% found once. Sequenced here: peripheral blood, sampled in a trial of Ad26.COV2.S vaccine versus placebo. The receptors here all came from a person between 18 and 60 years old who received the Ad26.COV2.S COVID-19 vaccine or a placebo.

This sequence joins TRBV7-8 and TRBJ2-7; 8 positions agree with TRBD2. Trimming at V came to 2 bases and at J to 2 bases, leaving 5 bases not matched to a gene. From germline, CDR1 is SGHVS and CDR2 FQNEAQ. This CDR3 is built from 15 residues. CDR3 loop: CASSLRAGATYEQYF. CDR3 bases: TGTGCCAGCAGCTTAAGAGCGGGGGCCACCTACGAGCAGTACTTC.

The chain joins TRBV2 to TRBJ2-7; 10 positions agree with TRBD1. This CDR3 spans 14 amino acids. Per the germline V gene, CDR1 is SNHLY and CDR2 is FYNNEI. Trimming took 6 bases from V and 3 from J; bases not matched to a gene: 5. The CDR3 protein is CASSRTGGFYEQYF. DNA of the CDR3: TGTGCCAGCAGCCGGACAGGGGGTTTCTACGAGCAGTACTTC.

This rearrangement joins TRBV7-9 to TRBJ1-2; 8 nucleotides match TRBD1. V dropped 2 bases and J dropped 4; count of bases not matched to a gene: 12. The CDR3 spans 17 residues. The germline V gene encodes CDR1 SEHNR and CDR2 FQNEAQ (reference sequence). This CDR3 reads CASSLLRQGKAGYGYTF. DNA of the CDR3: TGTGCCAGCAGCTTACTTAGACAGGGGAAGGCCGGCTATGGCTACACCTTC.

The rearrangement links TRBV15 to TRBJ1-3; D is unclear. Trimming removed 5 bases from V and 0 bases from J, with 11 bases in between. The CDR3 spans 15 residues. Germline CDR1 LNHNV, CDR2 YYDKDF (reference sequence). The CDR3 DNA follows: TGTGCCACCAGCCCTAGTAGTCTCTCTGGAAACACCATATATTTT. It yields the protein CATSPSSLSGNTIYF.

V usage is TRBV10-3 and J usage is TRBJ2-3; D unclear. The CDR3 runs to 17 residues. Germline CDR1 is ENHRY and CDR2 is SYGVKD. Trimming left V 4 bases short and J 0 bases short, with 17 bases between. The CDR3 DNA sequence: TGTGCCATCAGTGGTGGCACCGGTAAAGAGAGCACAGATACGCAGTATTTT. Translated, it gives CAISGGTGKESTDTQYF.

The CDR3 coding sequence is TGTGCCACCAGCAGAGATCGTACTTACACAGATACGCAGTATTTT. This encodes CATSRDRTYTDTQYF. J is TRBJ2-3 and V is TRBV15; D uncertain. Trimming pared 0 bases from V and 2 bases from J, leaving 9 bases between. Per the germline V gene, CDR1 is LNHNV and CDR2 is YYDKDF (reference sequence). CDR3 length: 15 amino acids.

The V gene is TRBV4-3, the J gene TRBJ1-5; D is undetermined. The germline V gene has CDR1 LGHNA and CDR2 YSLEER. The CDR3 is made up of 13 amino acids. Trimming pared 2 bases from V and 4 bases from J, leaving 6 bases between. The CDR3 loop reads CASSQSGNQPQHF. The CDR3 region has the DNA TGCGCCAGCAGCCAAAGCGGTAATCAGCCCCAGCATTTT.

About this clone itself: The sample contains more than one DNA sequence encoding this CDR3. This chain joins TRBV19 and TRBJ2-7; 8 positions agree with TRBD1. Unmatched junction bases numbered 5, after V lost 5 bases and J lost 2 bases. Germline CDR1 and CDR2: LNHDA and SQIVND (reference sequence). The CDR3 spans 14 residues. The chain's CDR3 is CASSPRDRPYEQYF. The CDR3 DNA follows: TGTGCCAGTAGTCCCCGGGACAGGCCCTACGAGCAGTACTTC.

V and J are TRBV6-5 and TRBJ2-5, with 7 positions matching TRBD1. Germline V gene data show CDR1 as MNHEY and CDR2 as SVGAGI. Trimming took 6 bases from V and 4 from J; bases not matched to a gene: 8. The CDR3 has 14 residues. For the CDR3, the DNA is TGTGCCAGCAGACTTGACAGGGTCCGAGAGACCCAGTACTTC. Encoded protein: CASRLDRVRETQYF.

About this clone: The sample has other DNA sequences that encode this CDR3 too. This sequence joins TRBV18 and TRBJ2-7; TRBD1 might be the D (6 bases). Germline V CDR1 and CDR2: KGHSH, LQKENI. The CDR3 is made up of 12 amino acids. The V end was cut by 6 bases, the J end by 2 bases, with 8 bases between. The CDR3 reads CASSRDTYEQYF. The CDR3 nucleotides read TGTGCCAGCTCCCGGGACACCTACGAGCAGTACTTC.

This rearrangement joins TRBV28 to TRBJ1-6; 9 bases match TRBD1. V was pared by 4 bases and J by 9 bases, with 7 bases of the junction left unmatched. This CDR3 spans 15 amino acids. Germline CDR1 MDHEN, CDR2 SYDVKM. CDR3 amino acids: CASSSPGTGISPLHF. The CDR3 coding sequence is TGTGCCAGCAGTTCCCCCGGGACAGGGATTTCACCCCTCCACTTT. The entire variable domain, with the rest obtained from reference TRBV28 and TRBJ1-6, is as follows: DVKVTQSSRYLVKRTGEKVFLECVQDMDHENMFWYRQDPGLGLRLIYFSYDVKMKEKGDIPEGYSVSREKKERFSLILESASTNQTSMYLCASSSPGTGISPLHFGNGTRLTVT.

V and J are TRBV6-5 and TRBJ2-1; TRBD1 is a possible D gene (6 bases). The CDR3 has 14 residues. V lost 2 bases to trimming and J lost 7 bases, with 12 bases between them. CDR1 and CDR2 from the germline V gene are MNHEY and SVGAGI. The chain's CDR3 is CASSYGGQRNEQFF. As DNA, the CDR3 is TGTGCCAGCAGTTACGGGGGCCAGAGGAATGAGCAGTTCTTC.

The chain carries TRBV19 and TRBJ2-1, with 11 bases that match TRBD2. From germline, CDR1 is LNHDA and CDR2 SQIVND (reference sequence). The CDR3 sequence is 15 residues long. V shed 1 base and J 8 bases; nucleotides not matched to a gene: 4. CDR3 in amino acids: CASSIVLAGGYEQFF. The CDR3 DNA sequence: TGTGCCAGTAGTATAGTCCTAGCGGGGGGCTATGAGCAGTTCTTC. Supplemented by reference TRBV19 and TRBJ2-1, the full variable domain reads DGGITQSPKYLFRKEGQNVTLSCEQNLNHDAMYWYRQDPGQGLRLIYYSQIVNDFQKGDIAEGYSVSREKKESFPLTVTSAQKNPTAFYLCASSIVLAGGYEQFFGPGTRLTVL.

Notes on this clone: Other DNA variants within this sample encode the same CDR3. The rearrangement links TRBV6-5 to TRBJ1-1, with a possible D match to TRBD1 (5 bases). The V end lost 2 bases, the J end lost 1 base, and 5 bases lay between the germline ends. The CDR3 totals 13 residues. Germline lookup yields CDR1 MNHEY and CDR2 SVGAGI. Written as DNA, the CDR3 is TGTGCCAGCAGTTACGGGGGGAACACTGAAGCTTTCTTT. It yields the protein CASSYGGNTEAFF.

The V gene is TRBV6-5, the J gene TRBJ2-3; D ambiguous. The ends were cut back, 5 bases at V and 0 bases at J, with 12 bases in the middle. The CDR3 has 15 amino acids. Germline-derived CDR1 and CDR2 are MNHEY and SVGAGI. This CDR3 is CASSHRDHSTDTQYF. DNA for the CDR3: TGTGCCAGCAGTCACCGAGATCACAGCACAGATACGCAGTATTTT.

V and J are TRBV27 and TRBJ2-3; D uncertain. CDR3 length: 15 amino acids. Per germline, CDR1 MNHEY and CDR2 SMNVEV (reference sequence). V was clipped by 4 bases and J by 4 bases, with 15 bases between them. The CDR3 loop is CASSWESRRADTQYF. The CDR3 DNA is TGTGCCAGCAGTTGGGAATCACGTCGGGCAGATACGCAGTATTTT.

The chain uses TRBV5-8 and TRBJ1-1; D may be TRBD1 (6 bases). Germline V CDR1 and CDR2: SGHTS, YDEGEE. This CDR3 contains 15 residues. Trimming removed 0 bases at V and 7 bases at J, with 16 bases between. DNA for the CDR3: TGTGCCAGCAGCTTGGACCCACCACAGGGTATTGAAGCTTTCTTT. As protein: CASSLDPPQGIEAFF.

This chain joins TRBV7-9 and TRBJ2-1; no firm D call. Germline values: CDR1 SEHNR, CDR2 FQNEAQ (reference sequence). CDR3 size: 12 residues. With 5 bases removed from V and 10 bases from J, the gap between germline ends came to 12 bases. CDR3 DNA: TGTGCCAGCAGCCGCCTGGGAAGAGAGCAGTTCTTC. This encodes CASSRLGREQFF.

This sequence joins TRBV6-4 and TRBJ1-2, with D possibly matching TRBD1 (6 bases). The CDR3 extends over 15 amino acids. Per the germline V gene, CDR1 is MRHNA and CDR2 is SNTAGT. The V end lost 7 bases, the J end lost 0 bases, and 15 bases lay between the germline ends. For the CDR3, the DNA is TGTGCCAGCAAACCCAGGACAGAGACTAACTATGGCTACACCTTC. As protein: CASKPRTETNYGYTF.

The chain links TRBV18 to TRBJ1-1; D remains unclear. The CDR3 consists of 13 residues. The V gene's germline CDR1 is KGHSH and CDR2 LQKENI. V lost 0 bases and J 8 bases, leaving 10 bases between the germline ends. CDR3: CASSPPIGPEAFF. CDR3 in DNA: TGTGCCAGCTCACCACCCATAGGGCCAGAAGCTTTCTTT.

The chain couples TRBV5-6 to TRBJ2-2; D call uncertain. The CDR3 length is 15 residues. V was cut by 2 bases and J by 4 bases, with 12 bases left in between. Germline V gene lookup returns CDR1 SGHDT and CDR2 YYEEEE. The CDR3 nucleotides are TGTGCCAGCAGCTTCCGAGGCATAATCACCGGGGAGCTGTTTTTT. Protein: CASSFRGIITGELFF.

The chain has TRBV24-1 and TRBJ2-5; 7 positions agree with TRBD1. The CDR3 spans 15 residues. Trimming at V came to 5 bases and at J to 2 bases, leaving 7 bases not matched to a gene. CDR1 and CDR2 (germline): KGHDR, SFDVKD. CDR3 sequence: CATSAAGRGQETQYF. Written as DNA, the CDR3 is TGTGCCACCAGTGCCGCAGGCAGGGGGCAAGAGACCCAGTACTTC.

The J gene is TRBJ2-1, the V gene TRBV7-8; D is perhaps TRBD2 (6 bases). Germline V CDR1 and CDR2: SGHVS, FQNEAQ. The CDR3 covers 17 residues. Deletions cut 0 bases from V and 1 base from J, with 13 bases between. The CDR3 is CASSLASAGYSYNEQFF. For the CDR3, the DNA is TGTGCCAGCAGCTTAGCGTCTGCGGGGTATTCCTACAATGAGCAGTTCTTC. Drawing the rest from reference TRBV7-8 and TRBJ2-1, the complete variable domain is GAGVSQSPRYKVAKRGQDVALRCDPISGHVSLFWYQQALGQGPEFLTYFQNEAQLDKSGLPSDRFFAERPEGSVSTLKIQRTQQEDSAVYLCASSLASAGYSYNEQFFGPGTRLTVL.

The V and J genes are TRBV4-3 and TRBJ2-1; TRBD2 matches 11 bases. Per the germline V gene, CDR1 is LGHNA and CDR2 is YSLEER. The length of the CDR3 is 14 residues. Trimming at V came to 8 bases and at J to 8 bases, leaving 8 bases not matched to a gene. The CDR3 reads CASSRASGGHEQFF. The CDR3 nucleotides are TGCGCCAGCTCTCGTGCTAGCGGGGGGCATGAGCAGTTCTTC.